This T cell receptor (beta chain) was recorded in a study of blood T cell repertoires in COVID-19. Study details: Sample material is recorded as cDNA or gDNA derived from T cells, B-cell-depleted T cells, or PBMCs.

The method was immunoSEQ multiplex PCR; TCRdb's version includes in-frame clones alone and lacks a portion of them. The sample records roughly 66,000 clones, approximately 80% being singletons. The V segment lost 0 bases and the J segment 2 bases; nucleotides outside the gene matches: 2. The CDR3 covers 15 residues. CDR1 SGHRS and CDR2 YFSETQ come from the germline V gene. Source material: peripheral blood. The chain links TRBV5-1 to TRBJ2-3; 8 nucleotides line up with TRBD1. This receptor was identified in a man in his sixties with acute or convalescent COVID-19. CDR3 in DNA: TGCGCCAGCAGCTTGGCGACAGGGGACACAGATACGCAGTATTTT. It specifies CASSLATGDTDTQYF.